The sequence of this T cell receptor beta chain was determined in a study of CXCR3-negative and CXCR3-positive naive CD8 T cells. General observations from the study: Memory cells differed in TRBV-TRBJ usage, but naive CXCR3-negative and CXCR3-positive cells had similar usage.

The CDR3 is 14 residues long. The germline gives CDR1 LGHNA, CDR2 YNFKEQ. Libraries were UMI-labeled 5' RACE TRB cDNA. TCRdb reprocessed the 5' RACE reads and keeps a single row for each CDR3 protein, giving no DNA. This sample contains about 40,000 distinct CDR3 sequences. As for this clonotype: Antigen: not known.

Sequencing used naive CXCR3- CD8+ T cells from blood. As to subset: CD45RO-CCR7+CD27+CD95- naive CD8+ T cells lacking CXCR3 (TNR3-). This chain joins TRBV4-2 and TRBJ2-7; the TCRdb call, TRBD2, lacks DNA for checking. The TCR was taken from a human donor in good health. Some clones in this sample may be carry-over from other donors' samples. This CDR3 is CASSRTSGSYEQYF.